These T cell receptor beta chains were read from a single sample in a study of shared clonotypes between healthy human individuals. The repertoire was sequenced with immunoSEQ multiplex PCR; TCRdb's copy has only in-frame clones and lacks some. The sample has roughly 2 million clones; about 95% are singletons. Sample: naive CD8+ T cells sorted from blood. Receptor source: a man aged 18 to 30 in good health. The CDR3 runs from the conserved cysteine through the conserved F or W. Fields, in order: clone size, V gene, J gene, D gene, CDR3 length, CDR3 protein, CDR3 DNA. The D gene is left open where the match is weak. Expanded clones are given a class, and other clones once, few, many or no size at all.

-	TRBV19	TRBJ2-7	-	15	CASSPGMGFSYEQYF	TGTGCCAGTAGTCCCGGGATGGGGTTCTCCTACGAGCAGTACTTC
-	TRBV28	TRBJ1-5	-	13	CASSLMENQPQHF	TGTGCCAGCAGTTTAATGGAAAATCAGCCCCAGCATTTT
once	TRBV10-1	TRBJ2-1	TRBD1	14	CASSPGQGNNEQFF	TGCGCCAGCAGTCCGGGACAGGGAAACAATGAGCAGTTCTTC
once	TRBV10-3	TRBJ1-4	-	14	CAISAGTTNEKLFF	TGTGCCATCAGTGCGGGTACAACTAATGAAAAACTGTTTTTT
-	TRBV4-1	TRBJ2-7	-	15	CASSQGQGGPYEQYF	TGCGCCAGCAGCCAAGGGCAGGGGGGACCCTACGAGCAGTACTTC
-	TRBV5-6	TRBJ2-1	-	15	CASSLEASSEDEQFF	TGTGCCAGCAGCTTGGAAGCTAGTTCCGAGGATGAGCAGTTCTTC
-	TRBV6-6	TRBJ2-7	-	14	CASSYSRAVYEQYF	TGTGCCAGCAGTTACTCCAGGGCAGTTTACGAGCAGTACTTC
-	TRBV6-6	TRBJ2-7	TRBD2	15	CASSYSAGGAYEQYF	TGTGCCAGCAGTTACTCGGCGGGAGGGGCATACGAGCAGTACTTC
-	TRBV19	TRBJ2-7	-	16	CASSIEGGLTSYEQYF	TGTGCCAGTAGTATAGAAGGGGGACTTACCTCCTACGAGCAGTACTTC
-	TRBV12-5	TRBJ2-2	TRBD2	18	CASGLGQTSGGNTGELFF	TGTGCTAGTGGTTTGGGACAAACTAGCGGGGGTAACACCGGGGAGCTGTTTTTT
-	TRBV5-8	TRBJ2-3	-	16	CASSPAYDPSTDTQYF	TGTGCCAGCAGCCCGGCTTACGATCCCAGCACAGATACGCAGTATTTT
-	TRBV9	TRBJ1-2	-	16	CASSGPRPGVNYGYTF	TGTGCCAGCAGTGGACCCCGACCGGGGGTTAACTATGGCTACACCTTC
-	TRBV4-1	TRBJ1-4	-	16	CASSRPYGASHEKLFF	TGCGCCAGCAGCCGACCTTATGGGGCTAGCCATGAAAAACTGTTTTTT
-	TRBV30	TRBJ2-7	TRBD2	15	CAWSDTSGSSSEQYF	TGTGCCTGGAGCGATACTAGCGGGAGTTCTAGCGAGCAGTACTTC
-	TRBV28	TRBJ1-5	-	13	CASSDSPEQPQHF	TGTGCCAGCAGCGACAGTCCGGAGCAGCCCCAGCATTTT
-	TRBV18	TRBJ2-7	-	14	CASSPEAETYEQYF	TGTGCCAGCTCACCAGAGGCGGAGACCTACGAGCAGTACTTC
-	TRBV6-1	TRBJ2-7	-	14	CASSEGVISYEQYF	TGTGCCAGCAGTGAAGGGGTCATCTCCTACGAGCAGTACTTC
-	TRBV7-9	TRBJ2-2	-	12	CAGRANTGELFF	TGTGCAGGCAGAGCGAACACCGGGGAGCTGTTTTTT
-	TRBV6-6	TRBJ2-2	-	12	CASSYSPGELFF	TGTGCCAGCAGTTACTCGCCCGGGGAGCTGTTTTTT
once	TRBV5-1	TRBJ2-1	TRBD2	18	CASSRTSGALSSYNEQFF	TGCGCCAGCAGCCGGACTAGCGGGGCTTTAAGCTCCTACAATGAGCAGTTCTTC
few	TRBV7-9	TRBJ1-1	-	15	CASSHPGTLNTEAFF	TGTGCCAGCAGCCATCCAGGGACTCTGAACACTGAAGCTTTCTTT
-	TRBV14	TRBJ2-2	-	13	CASSLMGTGELFF	TGTGCCAGCAGTCTGATGGGGACCGGGGAGCTGTTTTTT
-	TRBV5-8	TRBJ2-7	-	15	CASSGPTGMGYEQYF	TGTGCCAGCAGCGGGCCCACAGGGATGGGGTACGAGCAGTACTTC
-	TRBV6-5	TRBJ2-7	TRBD2	14	CASSVLAGVYEQYF	TGTGCCAGCAGTGTACTAGCGGGAGTCTACGAGCAGTACTTC
-	TRBV10-3	TRBJ1-2	TRBD1	14	CAIRSEGAGYGYTF	TGTGCCATCAGGTCGGAGGGGGCAGGCTATGGCTACACCTTC
once	TRBV4-1	TRBJ2-1	-	15	CASSPGLEPYNEQFF	TGCGCCAGCAGCCCGGGACTGGAACCCTACAATGAGCAGTTCTTC
-	TRBV2	TRBJ2-3	-	14	CASSEPNRADTQYF	TGTGCCAGCAGTGAACCCAATAGAGCAGATACGCAGTATTTT
-	TRBV5-4	TRBJ2-7	-	14	CASSSRGSSYEQYF	TGTGCCAGCAGCTCCAGGGGCTCCTCCTACGAGCAGTACTTC
-	TRBV7-9	TRBJ2-7	TRBD1	15	CASSLPQGVTYEQYF	TGTGCCAGCAGCCTCCCCCAGGGGGTGACCTACGAGCAGTACTTC
-	TRBV19	TRBJ1-4	-	15	CASSLWADPNEKLFF	TGTGCCAGTAGCCTTTGGGCAGACCCTAATGAAAAACTGTTTTTT
-	TRBV9	TRBJ2-7	-	13	CASSPPGTHEQYF	TGTGCCAGCAGCCCCCCAGGGACCCACGAGCAGTACTTC
-	TRBV27	TRBJ1-2	-	13	CASSPYTGSGYTF	TGTGCCAGCAGTCCCTACACAGGGTCGGGCTACACCTTC
-	TRBV6-5	TRBJ2-7	-	16	CASSYTLLAEPYEQYF	TGTGCCAGCAGTTACACACTATTAGCGGAGCCATACGAGCAGTACTTC
-	TRBV2	TRBJ2-7	TRBD2	15	CASSQGVAGTYEQYF	TGTGCCAGCAGCCAAGGGGTAGCGGGAACCTACGAGCAGTACTTC
-	TRBV5-4	TRBJ2-1	TRBD2	15	CASSLVSSGSGEQFF	TGTGCCAGCAGCTTGGTTTCTAGCGGGAGCGGAGAGCAGTTCTTC
-	TRBV5-8	TRBJ1-1	-	16	CASSFAPENMNTEAFF	TGTGCCAGCAGCTTCGCCCCTGAGAACATGAACACTGAAGCTTTCTTT
once	TRBV4-1	TRBJ2-5	-	14	CASSQIRLQETQYF	TGCGCCAGCAGCCAAATTAGGTTACAAGAGACCCAGTACTTC
-	TRBV7-2	TRBJ1-1	-	12	CASSFLNTEAFF	TGTGCCAGCAGCTTTCTGAACACTGAAGCTTTCTTT
-	TRBV7-9	TRBJ2-5	TRBD2	15	CASSSGLALEETQYF	TGTGCCAGCAGCTCGGGACTAGCGCTCGAGGAGACCCAGTACTTC
-	TRBV7-3	TRBJ2-1	TRBD1	16	CASSLTLTGVYGEQFF	TGTGCCAGCAGCTTAACATTGACAGGGGTTTACGGTGAGCAGTTCTTC
-	TRBV4-3	TRBJ2-3	TRBD1	16	CASSQEGQGFADTQYF	TGCGCCAGCAGCCAAGAGGGACAGGGGTTTGCAGATACGCAGTATTTT
-	TRBV19	TRBJ1-5	TRBD1	19	CASSPPDRGLVFGNQPQHF	TGTGCCAGTAGCCCCCCGGACAGGGGGCTAGTTTTTGGCAATCAGCCCCAGCATTTT
once	TRBV5-6	TRBJ2-2	-	17	CASSLAGHGPGTGELFF	TGTGCCAGCAGCTTGGCGGGTCACGGGCCGGGAACCGGGGAGCTGTTTTTT
-	TRBV27	TRBJ1-4	-	17	CASSLSGEGTHNEKLFF	TGTGCCAGCAGTTTATCGGGGGAAGGGACCCATAATGAAAAACTGTTTTTT
-	TRBV18	TRBJ1-2	-	16	CASSTPIGGINYGYTF	TGTGCCAGCTCAACACCAATTGGTGGCATTAACTATGGCTACACCTTC
-	TRBV4-1	TRBJ1-2	-	15	CASSQEETPHYGYTF	TGCGCCAGCAGCCAAGAGGAGACTCCCCACTATGGCTACACCTTC
-	TRBV27	TRBJ2-7	-	13	CASSLQETYEQYF	TGTGCCAGCAGTTTACAGGAGACCTACGAGCAGTACTTC
-	TRBV5-5	TRBJ1-4	-	17	CASSLAAGSLTNEKLFF	TGTGCCAGCAGCTTGGCGGCAGGGAGTTTAACTAATGAAAAACTGTTTTTT
-	TRBV7-8	TRBJ1-1	TRBD1	14	CASSEDRANTEAFF	TGTGCCAGCAGCGAGGACAGGGCGAACACTGAAGCTTTCTTT
-	TRBV19	TRBJ1-5	-	16	CASSGSDNHSNQPQHF	TGTGCCAGTAGTGGCAGTGACAACCATAGCAATCAGCCCCAGCATTTT
few	TRBV25-1	TRBJ2-7	-	11	CASSETYEQYF	TGTGCCAGCAGTGAAACCTACGAGCAGTACTTC
once	TRBV2	TRBJ1-1	-	13	CASSAPEGGETFF	TGTGCCAGCAGTGCCCCCGAGGGGGGGGAGACTTTCTTT
-	TRBV7-9	TRBJ2-3	TRBD2	13	CASSSSGLASEYF	TGTGCCAGCAGCTCTAGCGGACTAGCATCGGAGTATTTT
-	TRBV5-6	TRBJ2-7	-	13	CASSFEGFYEQYF	TGTGCCAGCAGCTTTGAAGGATTCTACGAGCAGTACTTC
-	TRBV4-3	TRBJ2-2	TRBD2	16	CASSPGVAGNTGELFF	TGCGCCAGCAGCCCGGGGGTAGCGGGGAACACCGGGGAGCTGTTTTTT
-	TRBV5-1	TRBJ1-1	-	15	CASSWAGQGTTEAFF	TGCGCCAGCAGCTGGGCGGGGCAGGGGACCACTGAAGCTTTCTTT
once	TRBV10-1	TRBJ2-3	-	12	CASSQGTDTQYF	TGCGCCAGCAGTCAAGGGACAGATACGCAGTATTTT
-	TRBV10-1	TRBJ2-1	-	16	CASSQTEGSRVNEQFF	TGCGCCAGCAGCCAAACCGAGGGTAGCCGCGTCAATGAGCAGTTCTTC
-	TRBV9	TRBJ2-2	TRBD2	18	CASSVVLAGAAGTGELFF	TGTGCCAGCAGCGTAGTCCTAGCGGGAGCCGCAGGGACCGGGGAGCTGTTTTTT
-	TRBV10-3	TRBJ2-7	TRBD1	15	CAISGWGQGVYEQYF	TGTGCCATCAGTGGGTGGGGACAGGGGGTATACGAGCAGTACTTC